These 30 T cell receptor beta chains originate from one sample sequenced in a study of OX40 agonist ivuxolimab in advanced cancers. Using immunoSEQ multiplex PCR, the repertoire was profiled, and TCRdb retains in-frame clones only, with some absent. The table has 50,000 to 70,000 clones, 84% seen once. Sequences were derived from CD4+ or CD8+ T cells sorted from blood, sampled in a trial of the OX40 agonist ivuxolimab. The receptors were sampled from an adult with an advanced solid tumor such as melanoma, head and neck, liver or kidney cancer.

Note on this clone: One end of the junction fails to match germline, which may point to a read error. Other DNA sequences in this sample translate to the same CDR3. The chain has TRBV19 and TRBJ2-7; TRBD2 might be the D (5 bases). CDR3 length: 14 amino acids. The germline V gene encodes CDR1 LNHDA and CDR2 SQIVND (reference sequence). The CDR3 is CASSNPAGTYEQYF. The CDR3 DNA follows: TGTGCCAGCAGTAACCCGGCCGGGACCTACGAGCAGTACTTC.

The chain recombines TRBV5-1 with TRBJ2-1; D is uncertain. Between the trimmed V and J ends, which lost 4 bases and 10 bases, there was a span of 12 bases. CDR1 is SGHRS and CDR2 is YFSETQ in the germline V gene. The CDR3 extends over 12 amino acids. The CDR3: CASSPFNLEQFF. CDR3 DNA: TGCGCCAGCAGCCCCTTTAATCTGGAGCAGTTCTTC. The whole variable domain, remainder taken from reference TRBV5-1 and TRBJ2-1, is KAGVTQTPRYLIKTRGQQVTLSCSPISGHRSVSWYQQTPGQGLQFLFEYFSETQRNKGNFPGRFSGRQFSNSRSEMNVSTLELGDSALYLCASSPFNLEQFFGPGTRLTVL.

V gene TRBV27 combines with J gene TRBJ2-1; 7 positions match TRBD1. The germline V gene has CDR1 MNHEY and CDR2 SMNVEV (reference sequence). CDR3 length equals 19 residues. V lost 3 bases and J lost 0; bases outside the gene matches: 14. CDR3 protein: CASSFNYRGYSISYNEQFF. The DNA of the CDR3 is TGTGCCAGCAGTTTTAACTACAGGGGCTATTCGATCTCCTACAATGAGCAGTTCTTC.

In nucleotides, the CDR3 is TGTGCCAGCAGCAGGACTAGCGGGAGGGGGGGAGGTGAGCAGTTCTTC. Residues: CASSRTSGRGGGEQFF. The chain uses TRBV11-2 and TRBJ2-1, with 15 bases lining up with TRBD2. The CDR3 spans 16 residues. The V segment lost 5 bases and the J segment 9 bases; nucleotides outside the gene matches: 8. Germline V gives CDR1 SGHAT, CDR2 FQNNGV.

This clone appeared a few times. The chain uses TRBV5-1 and TRBJ2-1; 10 nucleotides line up with TRBD2. Germline loops: CDR1 SGHRS, CDR2 YFSETQ. V trimming: 3 bases; J trimming: 0 bases; junction bases outside the gene matches: 6. The CDR3 runs to 17 residues. The CDR3 DNA sequence: TGCGCCAGCAGCTCTCCTAGACTAGCGGGCTCCTACAATGAGCAGTTCTTC. The encoded protein is CASSSPRLAGSYNEQFF.

The J gene is TRBJ2-5, the V gene TRBV9; 7 positions agree with TRBD1. Germline V gene lookup returns CDR1 SGDLS and CDR2 YYNGEE. The length of the CDR3 is 12 residues. V trimming: 0 bases; J trimming: 7 bases; junction bases outside the gene matches: 0. This CDR3 is CASSVEGATQYF. The CDR3 DNA is TGTGCCAGCAGCGTAGAGGGGGCGACCCAGTACTTC.

The chain uses TRBV6-1 and TRBJ1-5; D is unresolved. V was clipped by 0 bases and J by 15 bases, with 12 bases between them. Germline V CDR1 and CDR2: MNHNS, SASEGT. This CDR3 region has 12 residues. CDR3 region: CASSEAGTAPHF. The CDR3 region has the DNA TGTGCCAGCAGTGAAGCGGGAACGGCTCCGCATTTT.

The chain has TRBV19 and TRBJ1-5, with D possibly being TRBD1 (5 bases). Between the trimmed V and J ends, which lost 3 bases and 5 bases, there was a span of 11 bases. The CDR3 has 14 amino acids. Germline lookup yields CDR1 LNHDA and CDR2 SQIVND (reference sequence). The DNA for the CDR3 is TGTGCCAGTAGTATCTGGCAGGGCGATCAGCCCCAGCATTTT. Translating it yields CASSIWQGDQPQHF.

V is TRBV4-3 and J is TRBJ1-2; 10 bases are shared with TRBD1. Germline trimming cut 4 bases from V and 8 bases from J; bases unmatched to any gene: 10. CDR1 is LGHNA, CDR2 YSLEER, per germline. The CDR3 contains 15 residues. The CDR3 bases are TGCGCCAGCAGCCCGTTTTTCGGACAGGGGGAGGGCTACACCTTC. Translating it yields CASSPFFGQGEGYTF.

The gene calls are TRBV28 and TRBJ2-7, with 7 bases that match TRBD2. The ends lost 5 bases at V and 2 bases at J; junction bases unmatched: 9. CDR1 and CDR2 from the germline V gene are MDHEN and SYDVKM. There are 15 residues in the CDR3. The CDR3 DNA reads TGTGCCAGCAGTCGCCCCGGGACTAATCCCTACGAGCAGTACTTC. Amino acids: CASSRPGTNPYEQYF.

The chain carries TRBV5-1 and TRBJ1-1, with TRBD1 identical over 8 bases. V was clipped by 0 bases and J by 5 bases; unmatched bases: 6. The CDR3 loop spans 15 amino acids. Germline values: CDR1 SGHRS, CDR2 YFSETQ. The CDR3 spells CASSLAGRTGTEAFF. The CDR3 nucleotides are TGCGCCAGCAGCTTGGCAGGGCGGACAGGGACTGAAGCTTTCTTT.

The rearrangement links TRBV27 to TRBJ2-1; TRBD1 matches 8 bases. The CDR3 loop spans 15 amino acids. V shed 4 bases, J shed 7 bases, and the junction held 9 bases outside the gene matches. Germline CDR1 MNHEY, CDR2 SMNVEV (reference sequence). The CDR3 sequence: CASSSAGQGENEQFF. In nucleotides, the CDR3 is TGTGCCAGCAGTTCGGCAGGACAGGGTGAGAATGAGCAGTTCTTC.

This clone was counted once. V is TRBV15 and J is TRBJ1-3; a possible D gene is TRBD1 (5 bases). The germline V and J ends were trimmed by 5 bases and 4 bases, with 12 bases remaining between them. Germline-derived CDR1 and CDR2 are LNHNV and YYDKDF (reference sequence). This CDR3 contains 14 residues. CDR3 in DNA: TGTGCCACCAGCGCTGGGGGGGAAGGAAACACCATATATTTT. Its protein is CATSAGGEGNTIYF.

The chain carries TRBV28 and TRBJ2-3, with 7 bases lining up with TRBD2. The CDR3 covers 12 residues. Germline V gene lookup returns CDR1 MDHEN and CDR2 SYDVKM. V shed 3 bases and J 10 bases; nucleotides not matched to a gene: 4. This CDR3 reads CASSLGGLAQYF. CDR3 nucleotide sequence: TGTGCCAGCAGTTTGGGGGGGTTAGCGCAGTATTTT.

This clone is judged medium-sized (0.01 to 0.1%). In DNA, the CDR3 is TGTGCCAGCAGCCCCGAAAGATATGTAGGGGGTCACACTGAAGCTTTCTTT. It encodes CASSPERYVGGHTEAFF. The rearrangement joins TRBV4-2 to TRBJ1-1; perhaps TRBD1 as D (6 bases). V was trimmed by 4 bases and J by 3 bases, leaving 21 bases between them. This CDR3 comprises 17 residues. Germline values: CDR1 LGHNA, CDR2 YNFKEQ.

J is TRBJ1-1 and V is TRBV11-2; D is ambiguous. The CDR3 consists of 15 residues. Germline-derived CDR1 and CDR2 are SGHAT and FQNNGV. Trimming removed 3 bases from V and 4 bases from J, with 15 bases in between. The CDR3 reads CASSFLGVAGTEAFF. The CDR3 DNA reads TGTGCCAGCAGCTTTCTCGGGGTCGCCGGCACTGAAGCTTTCTTT. The whole variable domain, remainder taken from reference TRBV11-2 and TRBJ1-1, is EAGVAQSPRYKIIEKRQSVAFWCNPISGHATLYWYQQILGQGPKLLIQFQNNGVVDDSQLPKDRFSAERLKGVDSTLKIQPAKLEDSAVYLCASSFLGVAGTEAFFGQGTRLTVV.

Here the CDR3 DNA reads TGTGCCAGCAGCTTAAGGACAGGGGGCCCCTCCTACGAGCAGTACTTC. Its translation is CASSLRTGGPSYEQYF. The chain combines TRBV9 with TRBJ2-7; 11 bases match TRBD1. Germline loops: CDR1 SGDLS, CDR2 YYNGEE. CDR3 size: 16 residues. With 4 bases clipped from V and 0 bases from J, the junction kept 6 bases outside the gene matches.

This chain joins TRBV28 and TRBJ1-1, with D maybe TRBD1 (6 bases). CDR3 length: 15 residues. CDR1 MDHEN and CDR2 SYDVKM come from the germline V gene. Trimming stripped 8 bases from V and 3 bases from J, with 19 bases between. CDR3 protein: CASLIFRGGYTEAFF. CDR3 DNA: TGTGCCAGCTTGATTTTTAGGGGGGGCTACACTGAAGCTTTCTTT.

The chain combines TRBV19 with TRBJ1-3; maybe TRBD1 (6 bases). Deletions cut 5 bases from V and 3 bases from J, with 11 bases between. Germline CDR1 LNHDA, CDR2 SQIVND (reference sequence). The CDR3 totals 14 residues. The CDR3 bases are TGTGCCAGTAGTCCACAGGGATATGGAAACACCATATATTTT. Amino acid sequence: CASSPQGYGNTIYF.

This rearrangement joins TRBV7-2 to TRBJ2-5, with D maybe TRBD2 (5 bases). The germline gives CDR1 SGHTA, CDR2 FQGNSA. This CDR3 is built from 13 residues. V was trimmed by 4 bases and J by 2 bases, leaving 8 bases between them. The CDR3 here is CASSSRTQETQYF. CDR3 bases: TGTGCCAGCAGCTCACGGACTCAAGAGACCCAGTACTTC.

The table lists this clone with a count of one. The V call is TRBV29-1, the J call TRBJ1-5; 7 bases are a match to TRBD1. The CDR3 runs to 14 residues. Germline V gene data show CDR1 as SQVTM and CDR2 as ANQGSEA. J lost 2 bases, V lost 7 bases, and 8 bases had no gene match. The DNA for the CDR3 is TGCAGCGCCGCGACAGGGAGCGGCAATCAGCCCCAGCATTTT. Translation gives CSAATGSGNQPQHF.

The gene calls are TRBV7-9 and TRBJ2-1; D is unclear. Trimming removed 5 bases at V and 8 bases at J, with 10 bases between. The CDR3 is 12 residues long. In germline, CDR1 is SEHNR, CDR2 FQNEAQ (reference sequence). The CDR3 bases are TGTGCCAGCAGCCCGCCTTGGGATGAGCAGTTCTTC. Its protein is CASSPPWDEQFF.

The chain combines TRBV5-1 with TRBJ1-2; 9 bases fit TRBD1. The J segment lost 0 bases and the V segment lost 0 bases, leaving 0 bases of the junction unmatched. CDR1 and CDR2 (germline): SGHRS, YFSETQ. CDR3 length: 15 residues. DNA for the CDR3: TGCGCCAGCAGCTTGGGACAGGGGGCTAACTATGGCTACACCTTC. Translation gives CASSLGQGANYGYTF.

In its sample, this clone was seen once. The chain uses TRBV18 and TRBJ1-3; D is unresolved. Trimming took 2 bases from V and 4 from J, leaving 6 bases between them. This CDR3 has 13 residues. Per germline, CDR1 KGHSH and CDR2 LQKENI. Here the CDR3 DNA reads TGTGCCAGCTCACCATCCTCGGGAAACACCATATATTTT. Translating gives CASSPSSGNTIYF.

In nucleotides, the CDR3 is TGTGCCAGCTCGCTAAATGAAAAACTGTTTTTT. As protein: CASSLNEKLFF. This rearrangement joins TRBV18 to TRBJ1-4; D unresolved. This CDR3 is built from 11 residues. CDR1 and CDR2 (germline): KGHSH, LQKENI. V was trimmed by 6 bases and J by 5 bases, leaving 4 bases between them.

This chain uses TRBV30 with TRBJ2-1, with TRBD2 as a possible D gene (6 bases). The CDR3 covers 15 residues. Trimming cost V 5 bases and J 1 base, with 15 bases left between them. The germline CDR1 and CDR2 sequences are GTSNPN and SVGIG (reference sequence). The CDR3 spells CAWSRKGTSYNEQFF. In nucleotides, the CDR3 is TGTGCCTGGTCAAGGAAAGGGACTTCCTACAATGAGCAGTTCTTC.

The rearrangement uses TRBV4-1 and TRBJ2-7; maybe TRBD1 (5 bases). Trimming removed 2 bases from V and 3 bases from J, with 8 bases in between. The CDR3 totals 13 residues. The germline CDR1 and CDR2 sequences are MGHRA and YSYEKL. The CDR3 DNA sequence: TGCGCCAGCAGCCAACCCGACAGCTACGAGCAGTACTTC. As protein: CASSQPDSYEQYF.

V and J are TRBV4-1 and TRBJ2-7; D remains ambiguous. Germline CDR1 is MGHRA and CDR2 is YSYEKL. V dropped 1 base and J dropped 3 bases, with 7 bases sitting between them. CDR3 size: 13 residues. The DNA for the CDR3 is TGCGCCAGCAGCCAAGGCACATTCTACGAGCAGTACTTC. It translates to CASSQGTFYEQYF.

The chain has TRBV28 and TRBJ2-6; possibly TRBD1 for D (6 bases). The ends were cut back, 3 bases at V and 1 base at J, with 13 bases in the middle. The CDR3 length is 17 residues. Per the germline V gene, CDR1 is MDHEN and CDR2 is SYDVKM. The CDR3 DNA reads TGTGCCAGCAGTTTGCCCACAGGGCTATCTGGGGCCAACGTCCTGACTTTC. This sequence encodes CASSLPTGLSGANVLTF.

This chain joins TRBV5-1 and TRBJ1-1; 11 bases match TRBD1. V trimming: 5 bases; J trimming: 4 bases; junction bases outside the gene matches: 10. Germline V gene data show CDR1 as SGHRS and CDR2 as YFSETQ. The length of the CDR3 is 16 residues. The CDR3 reads CASRTGQGAFGTEAFF. The CDR3 DNA reads as TGCGCCAGCAGGACTGGACAGGGGGCATTTGGCACTGAAGCTTTCTTT. Combining the CDR3 with reference TRBV5-1 and TRBJ1-1 gives the whole variable domain KAGVTQTPRYLIKTRGQQVTLSCSPISGHRSVSWYQQTPGQGLQFLFEYFSETQRNKGNFPGRFSGRQFSNSRSEMNVSTLELGDSALYLCASRTGQGAFGTEAFFGQGTRLTVV.